The 16 T cell receptor beta chains listed next were all sequenced from one sample in a study of identical twins. TCRdb reprocessed the 5' RACE reads with MiXCR, giving one entry per CDR3 protein. Of fewer than 800,000 distinct CDR3 sequences detected, 7% to 7.5% appear once; the ten largest clones hold around 1.6%. This sample was shared with a second study, whose subject was yellow fever vaccine responses in identical twins.

The sequencing input was PBMCs. Source of these receptors: a young woman in good health.

This clonotype was detected ten times or more. This chain connects TRBV12-3 or TRBV12-4 to TRBJ2-1; 7 bases match TRBD2. This CDR3 spans 15 amino acids. V lost 7 bases to trimming and J lost 4 bases; unmatched junction nucleotides: 10. CDR3 coding DNA: TGTGCCAGCACCCGCACGGGAGGCCTGTACAATGAGCAGTTCTTC. It encodes CASTRTGGLYNEQFF.

The rearrangement uses TRBV20-1 and TRBJ2-5; D perhaps matches TRBD2 (7 bases). Trimming cost V 6 bases and J 4 bases, with 12 bases left between them. This CDR3 comprises 12 residues. Germline assignment: CDR1 DFQATT and CDR2 SNEGSKA (reference sequence). The CDR3 here is CSARGRGETQYF. The CDR3 DNA sequence: TGCAGTGCGCGGGGGCGGGGAGAGACCCAGTACTTC.

The CDR3 nucleotides read TGCAGTGCAGAGGGACAGACGAATAATTCACCCCTCCACTTT. As protein: CSAEGQTNNSPLHF. V usage is TRBV20-1 and J usage is TRBJ1-6; 7 positions agree with TRBD1. Germline loops: CDR1 DFQATT, CDR2 SNEGSKA (reference sequence). Trimming removed 6 bases from V and 5 bases from J; junction bases left unmatched: 7. This CDR3 has 14 amino acids.

The chain joins TRBV20-1 to TRBJ1-4; D call uncertain. The CDR3 is 13 residues long. The V and J ends lost 6 bases and 3 bases respectively, with 11 bases between them. The germline V gene encodes CDR1 DFQATT and CDR2 SNEGSKA (reference sequence). The CDR3 nucleotides read TGCAGTGCCCCAGAAGGATCTAATGAAAAACTGTTTTTT. Its protein product is CSAPEGSNEKLFF.

The CDR3 DNA reads TGTGCCAGCAGAAGCCGTGGGTCGACACCGGAAAACATTCAGTACTTC. Its translation is CASRSRGSTPENIQYF. This chain joins TRBV28 and TRBJ2-4; D not resolved. Germline-derived CDR1 and CDR2 are MDHEN and SYDVKM. V lost 6 bases, J lost 5 bases, and 20 bases lay in between. The CDR3 length is 16 residues.

This clonotype was recorded a few times. The chain links TRBV3-1 to TRBJ1-5; 12 bases are shared with TRBD1. CDR1 and CDR2 from the germline V gene are LGHDT and YNNKEL (reference sequence). Losses at the gene ends were 3 bases for V and 5 bases for J; bases not matched to a gene: 2. This CDR3 spans 15 amino acids. The CDR3 spells CASSQGTGGDQPQHF. CDR3 DNA sequence: TGTGCCAGCAGCCAGGGGACAGGGGGCGATCAGCCCCAGCATTTT.

This clonotype appeared many times. J is TRBJ1-2 and V is TRBV2; D is uncertain. V was cut by 4 bases and J by 7 bases, with 7 bases left in between. This CDR3 is built from 11 residues. Germline-derived CDR1 and CDR2 are SNHLY and FYNNEI. In DNA form, the CDR3 reads TGTGCCAGCAGTGTGACTGTTGGCTACACCTTC. Its protein is CASSVTVGYTF.

This clonotype was seen many times. The rearrangement uses TRBV2 and TRBJ2-1; D unresolved. The length of the CDR3 is 16 residues. Trimming left V 6 bases short and J 0 bases short, with 15 bases between. The germline gives CDR1 SNHLY, CDR2 FYNNEI. CDR3 region: CASRLRPSSSYNEQFF. The CDR3, as DNA: TGTGCCAGCAGGCTACGACCGTCGAGCTCCTACAATGAGCAGTTCTTC.

This clonotype was found a few times. V gene TRBV5-1 combines with J gene TRBJ1-4; perhaps TRBD1 as D (5 bases). The V end was cut by 0 bases, the J end by 4 bases, with 10 bases between. The CDR3 is 15 amino acids. The germline V gene has CDR1 SGHRS and CDR2 YFSETQ. CDR3 nucleotide sequence: TGCGCCAGCAGCTTGGCCGGGGGGGGTAATGAAAAACTGTTTTTT. It codes for CASSLAGGGNEKLFF.

This clonotype was picked up one time. This rearrangement joins TRBV7-9 to TRBJ2-7, with TRBD1 as a possible D gene (6 bases). Germline V gene sequence: CDR1 SEHNR, CDR2 FQNEAQ (reference sequence). V lost 3 bases to trimming and J lost 6 bases, with 12 bases between them. The CDR3 extends over 13 amino acids. The CDR3 region is CASSLFGQSEQYF. As DNA, the CDR3 is TGTGCCAGCAGCTTGTTCGGACAGAGCGAGCAGTACTTC.

The sample holds a few counts of this clonotype. V gene TRBV12-3 or TRBV12-4 combines with J gene TRBJ2-5; 9 nucleotides align to TRBD1. J gave up 5 bases and V 1 base, and 5 bases lay outside the gene matches. The CDR3 spans 15 residues. The CDR3 coding sequence is TGTGCCAGCAGTTTAGAGAACAGGGGGCTGGAGACCCAGTACTTC. Its translation: CASSLENRGLETQYF.

The V and J genes are TRBV20-1 and TRBJ2-3, with unresolved D. The length of the CDR3 is 10 residues. Germline-derived CDR1 and CDR2 are DFQATT and SNEGSKA (reference sequence). CDR3 region: CSALGDTQYF. The CDR3 nucleotides read TGCAGCGCCCTCGGAGATACGCAGTATTTT.

The chain combines TRBV20-1 with TRBJ2-7; the D call may be TRBD1 or TRBD2 (5 bases each). V was cut by 6 bases and J by 4 bases, with 13 bases left in between. Germline-derived CDR1 and CDR2 are DFQATT and SNEGSKA (reference sequence). The CDR3 extends over 12 amino acids. CDR3 region: CSASGTRYEQYF. In DNA form, the CDR3 reads TGCAGTGCATCAGGGACGCGGTACGAGCAGTACTTC.

This clonotype was observed at least ten times. The V and J genes are TRBV29-1 and TRBJ2-5; D is undetermined. Trimming cost V 0 bases and J 5 bases, with 13 bases left between them. The CDR3 covers 14 residues. Germline-derived CDR1 and CDR2 are SQVTM and ANQGSEA. This CDR3 is CSVEDRDLWETQYF. In DNA form, the CDR3 reads TGCAGCGTTGAAGATCGCGATCTGTGGGAGACCCAGTACTTC.

This clonotype has more than one count but fewer than ten. The chain is built from TRBV24-1 and TRBJ2-7; D is unclear. CDR3 length: 11 amino acids. Germline assignment: CDR1 KGHDR and CDR2 SFDVKD. Trimming cost V 4 bases and J 4 bases, with 4 bases left between them. The CDR3 DNA reads TGTGCCACCAGTGACGATTACGAGCAGTACTTC. Translated: CATSDDYEQYF.

The J gene is TRBJ2-4, the V gene TRBV2, with D tentatively TRBD1 (5 bases). Germline-derived CDR1 and CDR2 are SNHLY and FYNNEI. This CDR3 contains 14 residues. Trimming took off 7 bases at V and 7 bases at J, with 17 bases between the two ends. The CDR3 here is CASIDHHRKNIQYF. CDR3 coding DNA: TGTGCCAGCATTGATCACCACAGGAAGAACATTCAGTACTTC.